The entry below describes one T cell receptor (beta chain). These data come from a study of Graves' ophthalmopathy and Graves' hyperthyroidism. Every ophthalmopathy donor presented moderate-to-severe activity, CAS ≥3, NOSPECS ≥4 and duration under 3 months. Out of about 9.3 ml of fresh peripheral blood, PBMCs were obtained. TCR beta CDR3 amplification used RNA transcripts. RT-PCR was first run with HTBI primers, then multiplex PCR in a second round. TCRdb processed the multiplex PCR reads anew with MiXCR; each CDR3 protein has one entry. Of over 450,000 distinct CDR3 sequences listed, approximately 14% were seen once; the top ten hold 8% to 10%. What was sequenced was blood. The sequence was collected from a woman aged 25 to 39 with Graves' ophthalmopathy.

The CDR3 nucleotides read TGCGCCAGCAGCCAAGATCTGGGGGGACGACTGTTTTTT. Protein product: CASSQDLGGRLFF. The chain employs TRBV4-3 and TRBJ2-2; possible D gene TRBD2, 6 bases. Germline CDR1 is LGHNA and CDR2 is YSLEER. This CDR3 has 13 residues. Trimming removed 0 bases at V and 14 bases at J, with 13 bases between.